The 6 T cell receptor beta chains listed next were all sequenced from one sample in a study of vaccination effects on CD4 cells after COVID-19. These receptors have no known antigen. Clones were read by immunoSEQ multiplex PCR, and TCRdb kept only the in-frame ones, dropping some. In the table there are roughly 23,000 clones, approximately 79% of which are singletons. Ahead of sequencing, the ViraFEST assay grew antigen-specific CD4+ T cells using viral peptide pools. Subsequent to less than eleven days of culture, CD4+ T cells were isolated. Their SARS-CoV-2 infection, verified by PCR, occurred between March and December 2020. Sequenced here: CD4+ T cells from PBMCs cultured with SARS-CoV-2 spike peptides, sampled before COVID-19 vaccination. These receptors all stem from a human donor who had a prior SARS-CoV-2 infection.

This clone was detected only once. Written as DNA, the CDR3 is TGCGCCAGCAGCTTGGGGGGGGACCTCTACGAGCAGTACTTC. Encoded protein: CASSLGGDLYEQYF. This chain connects TRBV5-1 to TRBJ2-7; D perhaps matches TRBD2 (6 bases). With 0 bases removed from V and 3 bases from J, the gap between germline ends came to 10 bases. Germline lookup yields CDR1 SGHRS and CDR2 YFSETQ. The CDR3 loop spans 14 amino acids.

There are a few counts of this clone. The gene calls are TRBV11-3 and TRBJ2-1, with 8 bases lining up with TRBD2. The CDR3 runs 17 residues. Germline trimming cut 0 bases from V and 4 bases from J; bases unmatched to any gene: 8. The germline gives CDR1 SGHNT, CDR2 YENEEA. The DNA of the CDR3 is TGTGCCAGCAGCTTAGATGGGGCGGGGGGTCGATACAATGAGCAGTTCTTC. This encodes CASSLDGAGGRYNEQFF.

This clone was picked up one time. The chain links TRBV25-1 to TRBJ1-4, with D maybe TRBD1 (5 bases). Germline V CDR1 and CDR2: MGHDK, SYGVNS. The CDR3 totals 16 residues. Trimming took off 1 base at V and 8 bases at J, with 17 bases between the two ends. The CDR3 nucleotides read TGTGCCAGCAGTGAATTGGGGGTAGGGGCAGTCGAAAAACTGTTTTTT. Residues: CASSELGVGAVEKLFF.

The chain links TRBV29-1 to TRBJ2-5; 8 bases align to TRBD1. The V segment lost 2 bases and the J segment 4 bases; nucleotides outside the gene matches: 3. The CDR3 runs to 13 residues. CDR1 SQVTM and CDR2 ANQGSEA come from the germline V gene. The CDR3 nucleotides read TGCAGCGTTGAACAGGGGGCGGGAGAGACCCAGTACTTC. Translating gives CSVEQGAGETQYF.

The chain carries TRBV25-1 and TRBJ2-7; 10 bases line up with TRBD2. With 4 bases clipped from V and 2 bases from J, the junction kept 2 bases outside the gene matches. CDR1 is MGHDK, CDR2 SYGVNS, per germline. The CDR3 is made up of 14 amino acids. CDR3 nucleotides: TGTGCCAGCAGTGGGACTAGCGGACCCTACGAGCAGTACTTC. It encodes CASSGTSGPYEQYF.

The rearrangement joins TRBV4-2 to TRBJ2-3; D assignment may be TRBD1 or TRBD2 (5 bases each). This CDR3 has 16 amino acids. The germline V gene encodes CDR1 LGHNA and CDR2 YNFKEQ. Trimming left V 4 bases short and J 1 base short, with 15 bases between. CDR3 sequence (DNA): TGTGCCAGCAGCCGAGGGGAGACTCTGGGCACAGATACGCAGTATTTT. As protein: CASSRGETLGTDTQYF.